This TCR beta chain came from a study of T cell changes during pregnancy in multiple sclerosis (dated by TCRdb to between 2018 and 2020). Study-level background: In women with multiple sclerosis, the researchers looked at how the T cell repertoire shifted as pregnancy progressed.

As regards this clone: It has no known antigen specificity. Per-base qualities were not stored, and no clone one base away is much larger.

Clipping removes 3 bases from V and 5 bases from J, with 6 as the unmatched junction base count. As encoded in the germline V gene, CDR1 is SGDLS while CDR2 is YYNGEE. Inclusive of the bounding cysteine and phenylalanine, the CDR3 is 15 residues long. Kept here is only the CDR3 DNA, which spans 45 bases and is read in frame from base 1. Libraries were prepared through the immunoSEQ multiplex PCR assay. TCRdb took over this immuneACCESS table, retaining in-frame rearrangements with V and J assigned. Such tables are incomplete; in checked studies, under half of the missing clones stem from an unresolved V gene, and the remainder is unexplained. Here the sample has 75,000 to 95,000 clones; 70% to 90% occur a single time. The top ten clones comprise around 0.96% of the sample.

This sequence was found in a female donor in good health, enrolled as a control in a pregnancy study. The V gene is TRBV9 and the J gene is TRBJ1-2; 11 middle bases align to TRBD1. The sample in question was peripheral blood, obtained in the first trimester of pregnancy. The CDR3 corresponds to CASSADRGPTYGYTF. The sequenced DNA is TGTGCCAGCAGCGCGGACAGGGGGCCCACGTATGGCTACACCTTC.